Listed below are T cell receptor beta chains from one sample, sequenced in a study of identical twins. One entry per CDR3 protein, called by TCRdb with MiXCR from the 5' RACE reads. The data show roughly 470,000 distinct CDR3 sequences, with over 11% seen just once and approximately 0.98% held by the top ten. These same data were also listed under a study on yellow fever vaccine responses in identical twins.

Material: CD4+ T cells sorted from blood. These receptors all come from a woman under 30 in good health. Each CDR3 is given with its conserved first and last residue.

CDR3 length	V gene	CDR3 protein
14	TRBV7-9	CASRTGGATDTQYF
9	TRBV7-9	CASSSEPYF
16	TRBV5-1	CASSVSGPPESGELFF
13	TRBV20-1	CSANWGGNQPQHF
14	TRBV3-1	CASQGLAGTGELFF
12	TRBV3-1	CASSQALRTAFF
16	TRBV27	CASRQGPAGGIETQYF
11	TRBV12-5	CASGLAEELFF
14	TRBV28	CASSSPGYTGELFF
15	TRBV5-6	CASSRDGTANYGYTF
14	TRBV20-1	CSAREQGPGDEQYF
14	TRBV4-2	CASSQVLLTYEQYF
15	TRBV12-3/TRBV12-4	CASSPNRGQNQPQHF
18	TRBV9	CASSVDLPGSSGANVLTF
13	TRBV6-1	CASSELGSAPLHF
16	TRBV12-3/TRBV12-4	CASSFEITGSYNEQFF
14	TRBV12-3/TRBV12-4	CASRGGKNTGELFF
14	TRBV5-1	CASSPDVGTDTQYF
15	TRBV18	CASSPTGTDSYEQYF
16	TRBV5-1	CASSLAAGSPTDTQYF
14	TRBV5-1	CASSFRQNEGGLFF
17	TRBV7-6	CASSSFAGREGPDTQYF
16	TRBV9	CASSVDPGVRTGELFF
12	TRBV7-3	CVYRIINEKLFF
16	TRBV24-1	CATSDRGAETEETQYF
14	TRBV6-2/TRBV6-3	CASSLGGSGETQYF
16	TRBV5-1	CASSRTSGSGTGELFF
16	TRBV4-2	CASSQGTGGGGETQYF
13	TRBV5-1	CASSLEGSHEQFF
15	TRBV3-1	CASSHPSGIGETQYF
11	TRBV20-1	CSATGVDTQYF
16	TRBV4-1	CASSQVLLAGANEQYF
14	TRBV24-1	CATSEPGTGNEQFF
14	TRBV9	CASSVGAALETQYF
14	TRBV2	CASSRDRSIGEQFF
13	TRBV6-1	CASRGVPGNEQFF
15	TRBV5-1	CASSTRTGVMPTQYF
11	TRBV14	CASRTRETQYF
14	TRBV7-8	CASSLAGGIQPQHF
15	TRBV12-3/TRBV12-4	CASSFLAGGFNEQFF
13	TRBV20-1	CSASSGSTYEQYF
16	TRBV6-2/TRBV6-3	CASSSRLAGVADTQYF
14	TRBV27	CASSFVGGGQPQHF
15	TRBV11-2	CASSPLRTSGPGQYF
16	TRBV4-2	CASSQDVGGPTDTQYF
14	TRBV12-3/TRBV12-4	CASRPTAGGNEQYF
18	TRBV28	CASSLSWTYHSGTDTQYF
13	TRBV7-2	CASSLSIEETQYF
14	TRBV27	CASRPARENTEAFF
12	TRBV20-1	CSAIANRPEQFF
14	TRBV20-1	CSAKSGRLNQPQHF
16	TRBV5-5	CASSPIAGGPYNEQFF
14	TRBV12-3/TRBV12-4	CASSFQGNSYEQYF
16	TRBV4-3	CASSQGLQGSSYEQYF
12	TRBV6-2/TRBV6-3	CASRSPGYEQFF
16	TRBV27	CASSTGTGGGKRTQYF